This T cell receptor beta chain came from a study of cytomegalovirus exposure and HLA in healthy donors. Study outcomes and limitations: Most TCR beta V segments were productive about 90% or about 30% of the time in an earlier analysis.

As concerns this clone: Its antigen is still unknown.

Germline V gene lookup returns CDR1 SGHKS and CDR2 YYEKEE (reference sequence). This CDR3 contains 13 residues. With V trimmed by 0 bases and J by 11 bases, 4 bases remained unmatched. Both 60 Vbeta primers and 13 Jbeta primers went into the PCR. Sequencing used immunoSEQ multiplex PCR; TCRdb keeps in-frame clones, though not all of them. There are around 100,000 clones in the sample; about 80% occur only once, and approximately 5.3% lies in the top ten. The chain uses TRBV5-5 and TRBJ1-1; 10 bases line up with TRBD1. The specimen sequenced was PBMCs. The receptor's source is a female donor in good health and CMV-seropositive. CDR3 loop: CASSLGTGGWAFF. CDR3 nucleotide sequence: TGTGCCAGCAGCTTGGGGACAGGGGGTTGGGCTTTCTTT.